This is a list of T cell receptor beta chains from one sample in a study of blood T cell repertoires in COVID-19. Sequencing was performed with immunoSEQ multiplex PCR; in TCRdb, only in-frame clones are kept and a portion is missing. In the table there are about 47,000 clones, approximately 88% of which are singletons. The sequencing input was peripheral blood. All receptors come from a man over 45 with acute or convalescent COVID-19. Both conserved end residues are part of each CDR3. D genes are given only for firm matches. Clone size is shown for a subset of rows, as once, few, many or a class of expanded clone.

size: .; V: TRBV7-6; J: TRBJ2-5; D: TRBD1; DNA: TGTGCCAGCAGTCCAGTGGGTAGGGGGCGCGGGGAGACCCAGTACTTC; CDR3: CASSPVGRGRGETQYF
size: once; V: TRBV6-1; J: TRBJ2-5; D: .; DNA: TGTGCCAGCAGTGACGTATCCAGGGCGGGACAAGAGACCCAGTACTTC; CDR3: CASSDVSRAGQETQYF
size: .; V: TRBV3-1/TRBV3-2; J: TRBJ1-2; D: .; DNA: TGTGCCAGCAGCCAAGAATCGCGGTATCACTATGGCTACACCTTC; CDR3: CASSQESRYHYGYTF
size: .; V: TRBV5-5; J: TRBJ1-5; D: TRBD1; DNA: TGTGCCAGCAGCTACGGGACAGGGGGAGGTCAGCCCCAGCATTTT; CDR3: CASSYGTGGGQPQHF
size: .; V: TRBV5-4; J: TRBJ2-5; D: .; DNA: TGTGCCAGCAGCTTGGAGGGGTCGGGAGAGACCCAGTACTTC; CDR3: CASSLEGSGETQYF
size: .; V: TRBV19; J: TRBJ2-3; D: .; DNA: TGTGCCAGTAGTATTGGAGCGGCAAGCACAGATACGCAGTATTTT; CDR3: CASSIGAASTDTQYF
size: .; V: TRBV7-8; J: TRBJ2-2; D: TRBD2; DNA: TGTGCCAGCAGCCCCTTGGCTAGCGGGAGTGGCACCGGGGAGCTGTTTTTT; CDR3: CASSPLASGSGTGELFF
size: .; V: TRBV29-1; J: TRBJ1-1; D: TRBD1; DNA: TGCAGCGTTGATGACAGGGGAGGCACTGAAGCTTTCTTT; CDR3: CSVDDRGGTEAFF
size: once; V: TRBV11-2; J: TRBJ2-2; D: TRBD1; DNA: TGTGCCAGCAGCCGGACAGGGGGGACGCGCACCGGGGAGCTGTTTTTT; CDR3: CASSRTGGTRTGELFF
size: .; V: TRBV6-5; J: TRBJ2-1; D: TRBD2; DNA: TGTGCCAGCAGTTTCCTAGCGGCCAATGAGCAGTTCTTC; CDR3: CASSFLAANEQFF
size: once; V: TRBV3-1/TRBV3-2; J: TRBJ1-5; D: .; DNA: TGTGCCAGCAGCCAAGGGGGGGTAGGAGATCAGCCCCAGCATTTT; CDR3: CASSQGGVGDQPQHF
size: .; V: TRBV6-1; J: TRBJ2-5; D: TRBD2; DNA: TGTGCCAGCAGTGAATTAGGCGGGGGGCGGACCCAGTACTTC; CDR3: CASSELGGGRTQYF
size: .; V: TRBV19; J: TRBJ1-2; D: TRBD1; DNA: TGTGCCAGTACCTCCCCCCGGGACAGGGGTAACTATGGCTACACCTTC; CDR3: CASTSPRDRGNYGYTF
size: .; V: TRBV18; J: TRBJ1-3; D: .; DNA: TGTGCCAGCTCGCCCGACGGGAGAAACACCATATATTTT; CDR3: CASSPDGRNTIYF
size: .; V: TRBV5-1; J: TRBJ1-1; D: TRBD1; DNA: TGCGCCAGCAGCTACCCGACAGGGGCCCAAACTGAAGCTTTCTTT; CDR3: CASSYPTGAQTEAFF
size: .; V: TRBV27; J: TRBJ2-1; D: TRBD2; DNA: TGTGCCAGCAGTTTAGCCCTCGAATTCGGGGGGTTGAGCTCCTACAATGAGCAGTTCTTC; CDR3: CASSLALEFGGLSSYNEQFF
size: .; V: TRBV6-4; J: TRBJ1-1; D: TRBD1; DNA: TGTGCCAGCAGCCCGACAGGGTGGAACACTGAAGCTTTCTTT; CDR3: CASSPTGWNTEAFF
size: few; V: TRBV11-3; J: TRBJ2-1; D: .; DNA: TGTGCCAGCAGCTCGTTCGAGCGGCCCTACAATGAGCAGTTCTTC; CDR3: CASSSFERPYNEQFF
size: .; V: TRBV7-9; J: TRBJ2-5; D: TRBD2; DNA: TGTGCCAGCAGCAACACCATACTAGCGGGGGGGCAAGAGACCCAGTACTTC; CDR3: CASSNTILAGGQETQYF
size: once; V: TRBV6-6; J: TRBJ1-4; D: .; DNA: TGTGCCAGCAGTTACGGAATCGGGGAAAAACTGTTTTTT; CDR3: CASSYGIGEKLFF
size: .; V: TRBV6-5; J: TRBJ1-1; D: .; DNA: TGTGCCAGCAATAAACCTGGCACAAACACTGAAGCTTTCTTT; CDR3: CASNKPGTNTEAFF
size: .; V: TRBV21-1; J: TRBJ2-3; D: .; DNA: TGTGCCAGCAGCAAATTCGTCCGCACAGATACGCAGTATTTT; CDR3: CASSKFVRTDTQYF
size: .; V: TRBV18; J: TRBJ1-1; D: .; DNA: TGTGCCAGCTCACAGGGGGGGATAAACACTGAAGCTTTCTTT; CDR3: CASSQGGINTEAFF
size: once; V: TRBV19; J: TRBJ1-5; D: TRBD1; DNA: TGTGCCAGTAGAAGCAGGGGGCAAGGCGAGCCCCAGCATTTT; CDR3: CASRSRGQGEPQHF
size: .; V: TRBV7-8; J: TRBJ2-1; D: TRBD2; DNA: TGTGCCAGCAGTTCGACCCGACTAGCGGGCAGGAAACGCTACAATGAGCAGTTCTTC; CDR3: CASSSTRLAGRKRYNEQFF
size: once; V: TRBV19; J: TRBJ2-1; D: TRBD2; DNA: TGTGCCAGTACCATAGCGGGAGCCTACAATGAGCAGTTCTTC; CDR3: CASTIAGAYNEQFF
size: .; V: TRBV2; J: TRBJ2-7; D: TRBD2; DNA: TGTGCCAGCAGTGAGACTAGCGCCTCCTACGAGCAGTACTTC; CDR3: CASSETSASYEQYF
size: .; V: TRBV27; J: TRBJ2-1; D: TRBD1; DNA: TGTGCCAGCAGTTACCCCGGGACAGGGGAAAACAATGAGCAGTTCTTC; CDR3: CASSYPGTGENNEQFF
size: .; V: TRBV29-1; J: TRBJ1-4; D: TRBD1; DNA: TGCAGCGCTCTGACAGGGGAGGGCGAAAAACTGTTTTTT; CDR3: CSALTGEGEKLFF
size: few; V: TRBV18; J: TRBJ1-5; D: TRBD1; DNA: TGTGCCAGCTCCCAGGGAGAACAGGGGCATCAGCCCCAGCATTTT; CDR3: CASSQGEQGHQPQHF
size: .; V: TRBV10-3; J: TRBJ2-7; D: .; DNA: TGTGCCATCAGTGGAACTTTATACGAGCAGTACTTC; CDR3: CAISGTLYEQYF
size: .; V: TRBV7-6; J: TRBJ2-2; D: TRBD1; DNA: TGTGCCAGCAGCCAACACAGGGGCCGCACCGGGGAGCTGTTTTTT; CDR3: CASSQHRGRTGELFF
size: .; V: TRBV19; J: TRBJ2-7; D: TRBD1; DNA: TGTGCCAGTAGTATCGGGACAGGGGCCTACGAGCAGTACTTC; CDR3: CASSIGTGAYEQYF
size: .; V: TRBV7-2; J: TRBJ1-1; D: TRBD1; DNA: TGTGCCAGCAGCTTGACAGGGGTTGGTACTGAAGCTTTCTTT; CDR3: CASSLTGVGTEAFF
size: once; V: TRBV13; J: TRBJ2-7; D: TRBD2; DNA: TGTGCCAGCAGCTCCGGGACTAGCTCCGAGCAGTACTTC; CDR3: CASSSGTSSEQYF
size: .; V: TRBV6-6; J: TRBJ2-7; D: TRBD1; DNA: TGTGCCAGCAGATCCTTCGGGACAGTAGCCTACGAGCAGTACTTC; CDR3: CASRSFGTVAYEQYF
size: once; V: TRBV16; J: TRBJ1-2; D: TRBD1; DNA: TGTGCCAGCAGCCAGGGACAGGGGGCAGTCTATGGCTACACCTTC; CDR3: CASSQGQGAVYGYTF
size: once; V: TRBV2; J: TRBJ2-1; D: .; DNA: TGTGCCAGCAGACCCCGAGAGTCGGATGAGCAGTTCTTC; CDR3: CASRPRESDEQFF
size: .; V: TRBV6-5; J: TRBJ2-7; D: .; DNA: TGTGCCAGCAGTTACTCAGGCAGGTCCTCCTACGAGCAGTACTTC; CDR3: CASSYSGRSSYEQYF
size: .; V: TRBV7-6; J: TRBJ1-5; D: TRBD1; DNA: TGTGCCAGCAGCTTAGGGATAGACAGGGAGGATCAGCCCCAGCATTTT; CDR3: CASSLGIDREDQPQHF
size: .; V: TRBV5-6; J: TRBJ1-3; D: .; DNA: TGTGCCAGCAGCTTGGACGGTCACTCTGGAAACACCATATATTTT; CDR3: CASSLDGHSGNTIYF
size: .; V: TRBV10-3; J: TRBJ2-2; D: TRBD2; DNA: TGTGCCATCAGTGACACTAGCGGGGGCACCGGGGAGCTGTTTTTT; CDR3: CAISDTSGGTGELFF
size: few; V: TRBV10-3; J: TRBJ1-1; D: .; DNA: TGTGCCATCAGTGAGTCATACGGGGGGTTGAACACTGAAGCTTTCTTT; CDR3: CAISESYGGLNTEAFF
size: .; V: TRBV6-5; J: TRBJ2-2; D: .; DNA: TGTGCCAGCGGTCTGAGGTACACCGGGGAGCTGTTTTTT; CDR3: CASGLRYTGELFF
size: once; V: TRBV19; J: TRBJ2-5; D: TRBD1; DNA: TGTGCCACCCGGGACAGGGTAAAAGAGACCCAGTACTTC; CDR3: CATRDRVKETQYF
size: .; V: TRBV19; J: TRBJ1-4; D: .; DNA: TGTGCCAGTAGTTTTTACAGTGGCGAAAAACTGTTTTTT; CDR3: CASSFYSGEKLFF
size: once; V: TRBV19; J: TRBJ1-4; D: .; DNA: TGTGCCAGTAGTATAAACAGGCGAACTAATGAAAAACTGTTTTTT; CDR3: CASSINRRTNEKLFF
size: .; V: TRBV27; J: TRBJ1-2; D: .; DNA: TGTGCCAGCAGTTTAGAAAGGCCCCGACGGGGGGTTTTAACCTTC; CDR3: CASSLERPRRGVLTF
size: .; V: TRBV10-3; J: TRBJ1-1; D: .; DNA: TGTGCCATCAGTGGCACGGGGGGAGGCACTGAAGCTTTCTTT; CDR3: CAISGTGGGTEAFF
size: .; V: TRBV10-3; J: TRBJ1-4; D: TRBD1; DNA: TGTGCCATCAGTCCCGGGACAGGGATTGAAAAACTGTTTTTT; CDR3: CAISPGTGIEKLFF
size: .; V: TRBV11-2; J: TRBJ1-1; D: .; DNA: TGTGCCAGCAGCTTGTATCCCGCTGACAGTATTGAAGCTTTCTTT; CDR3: CASSLYPADSIEAFF
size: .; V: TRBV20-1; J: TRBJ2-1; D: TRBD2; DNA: TGCAGTGCTAGTACAATCTCCCGCGGACTAGCGGGGGGGTACAATGAGCAGTTCTTC; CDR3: CSASTISRGLAGGYNEQFF
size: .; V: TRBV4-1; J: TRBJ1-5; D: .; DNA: TGCGCCAGCAGCCGGCAGGTTGATAGCAATCAGCCCCAGCATTTT; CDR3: CASSRQVDSNQPQHF
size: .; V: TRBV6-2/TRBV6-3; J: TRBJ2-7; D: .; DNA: TGTGCCAGCAGCGAGCACTACGAGCAGTACTTC; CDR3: CASSEHYEQYF